One sample yielded the 24 T cell receptor beta chains listed below, sequenced in a study of T cell responses to AZD1222 COVID-19 vaccine. Sequencing used immunoSEQ multiplex PCR; TCRdb keeps in-frame clones, though not all of them. The data show some 150,000 clones, around four fifths seen once. Sample: peripheral blood, taken on day 0 of MenACWY control vaccination. The receptors here all came from an adult in good health.

The V gene is TRBV5-4, the J gene TRBJ1-2, with D uncertain. The CDR3 extends over 14 amino acids. Trimming cost V 0 bases and J 2 bases, with 8 bases left between them. In germline, CDR1 is SGHNT, CDR2 YYREEE (reference sequence). CDR3 sequence (DNA): TGTGCCAGCAGCTTGGAACCCGAGAACTATGGCTACACCTTC. Its protein product is CASSLEPENYGYTF.

The chain links TRBV5-6 to TRBJ2-1; D is unresolved. V lost 2 bases to trimming and J lost 5 bases, with 14 bases between them. CDR1 SGHDT and CDR2 YYEEEE come from the germline V gene. The CDR3 runs to 15 residues. CDR3: CASSFRPPRDNEQFF. Here the CDR3 DNA reads TGTGCCAGCAGCTTCCGACCACCAAGGGACAATGAGCAGTTCTTC.

CDR3 bases: TGTGCCAGCAGCTTCGTCCCGGGACAGGGGACTGAAGCTTTCTTT. Its protein product is CASSFVPGQGTEAFF. The chain joins TRBV7-8 to TRBJ1-1; 10 positions match TRBD1. The CDR3 contains 15 residues. Germline V CDR1 and CDR2: SGHVS, FQNEAQ. J was trimmed by 5 bases and V by 3 bases; bases with no gene match: 6.

The chain combines TRBV11-3 with TRBJ2-1; 8 bases align to TRBD2. The trim removed 1 base at V and 2 bases at J, leaving 10 bases unmatched. Germline V gives CDR1 SGHNT, CDR2 YENEEA. The CDR3 has 18 amino acids. CDR3 in amino acids: CASSLGPRGAGAYNEQFF. The DNA for the CDR3 is TGTGCCAGCAGCTTAGGCCCCCGGGGAGCGGGGGCCTACAATGAGCAGTTCTTC.

This clone was detected a few times. The J gene is TRBJ2-7, the V gene TRBV19, with 7 bases fitting TRBD1. V lost 5 bases to trimming and J lost 0 bases; unmatched junction nucleotides: 7. Germline-derived CDR1 and CDR2 are LNHDA and SQIVND (reference sequence). CDR3 length: 15 amino acids. This chain's CDR3 is CASSPRQGSSYEQYF. CDR3 in DNA: TGTGCCAGTAGTCCGCGACAGGGTAGCTCCTACGAGCAGTACTTC.

The chain is built from TRBV7-2 and TRBJ2-1; 10 nucleotides align to TRBD2. Unmatched junction bases numbered 4, after V lost 1 base and J lost 4 bases. Germline V gene data show CDR1 as SGHTA and CDR2 as FQGNSA. The CDR3 length is 16 residues. The CDR3 region has the DNA TGTGCCAGCAGCTTAGGCAGCGGGGGGGTTTACAATGAGCAGTTCTTC. The encoded protein is CASSLGSGGVYNEQFF.

This chain connects TRBV11-2 to TRBJ1-3; D remains unclear. Trimming stripped 6 bases from V and 4 bases from J, with 4 bases between. Per the germline V gene, CDR1 is SGHAT and CDR2 is FQNNGV. CDR3 size: 11 residues. The DNA for the CDR3 is TGTGCCAGCAGACAGGGAAACACCATATATTTT. It translates to CASRQGNTIYF. Full variable domain (remainder filled in from reference TRBV11-2 and TRBJ1-3): EAGVAQSPRYKIIEKRQSVAFWCNPISGHATLYWYQQILGQGPKLLIQFQNNGVVDDSQLPKDRFSAERLKGVDSTLKIQPAKLEDSAVYLCASRQGNTIYFGEGSWLTVV.

The chain employs TRBV2 and TRBJ1-5; 9 nucleotides align to TRBD1. The CDR3 contains 14 residues. V gave up 8 bases and J gave up 4 bases; unmatched junction bases: 6. Germline assignment: CDR1 SNHLY and CDR2 FYNNEI. The CDR3 DNA sequence: TGTGCCAGCGGTATACAGGGGGCGAATCAGCCCCAGCATTTT. Its protein is CASGIQGANQPQHF. The variable domain in full, with the rest retrieved from reference TRBV2 and TRBJ1-5, is EPEVTQTPSHQVTQMGQEVILRCVPISNHLYFYWYRQILGQKVEFLVSFYNNEISEKSEIFDDQFSVERPDGSNFTLKIRSTKLEDSAMYFCASGIQGANQPQHFGDGTRLSIL.

The CDR3 loop reads CASIRGSSTDTQYF. The CDR3 bases are TGTGCCAGCATAAGGGGCTCTAGCACAGATACGCAGTATTTT. V usage is TRBV6-5 and J usage is TRBJ2-3, with D possibly TRBD1 on 5 matching bases. The CDR3 loop spans 14 amino acids. Deletions cut 7 bases from V and 0 bases from J, with 11 bases between. From germline, CDR1 is MNHEY and CDR2 SVGAGI.

The rearrangement joins TRBV9 to TRBJ2-1; perhaps TRBD1 as D (7 bases). V shed 3 bases and J shed 5 bases, with 18 bases lying between them. CDR1 is SGDLS and CDR2 is YYNGEE in the germline V gene. The CDR3 length is 16 residues. CDR3 DNA sequence: TGTGCCAGCAGCGGGGTGCAGGGGGGCGAAGACAATGAGCAGTTCTTC. Amino acid sequence: CASSGVQGGEDNEQFF.

V usage is TRBV3-1 (or the pseudogene TRBV3-2) and J usage is TRBJ1-2; D may be TRBD1 (6 bases). CDR1 is LGHDT and CDR2 is YNNKEL in the germline V gene (reference sequence). The CDR3 runs 13 residues. Trimming removed 5 bases from V and 6 bases from J, with 13 bases in between. CDR3 sequence reads: CASSTGAVNGYTF. The CDR3 region has the DNA TGTGCCAGCAGCACGGGGGCAGTTAATGGCTACACCTTC.

This rearrangement joins TRBV6-5 to TRBJ1-1; TRBD1 might be the D (5 bases). The CDR3 runs to 14 residues. The V gene lost 3 bases and the J gene lost 6 bases, with 14 bases spanning the gap. Germline V gene lookup returns CDR1 MNHEY and CDR2 SVGAGI. The CDR3 nucleotides read TGTGCCAGCAGTTATTATAAGGGGACCGCTGAAGCTTTCTTT. Translation gives CASSYYKGTAEAFF.

The rearrangement links TRBV5-4 to TRBJ2-7; D call uncertain. Germline CDR1 is SGHNT and CDR2 is YYREEE (reference sequence). The CDR3 loop spans 14 amino acids. Deletions cut 1 base from V and 3 bases from J, with 11 bases between. CDR3 sequence reads: CASSLQGIRYEQYF. In DNA form, the CDR3 reads TGTGCCAGCAGCTTGCAAGGGATACGCTACGAGCAGTACTTC.

In this sample, this clone turned up once. The chain links TRBV7-8 to TRBJ1-3; TRBD1 matches at 7 bases. The CDR3 runs to 17 residues. The V segment lost 1 base and the J segment 3 bases; nucleotides outside the gene matches: 9. From germline, CDR1 is SGHVS and CDR2 FQNEAQ. Written as DNA, the CDR3 is TGTGCCAGCAGCTTAGGCCAAGGGCCAGGGGGTGGAAACACCATATATTTT. Its protein is CASSLGQGPGGGNTIYF.

The chain uses TRBV7-7 and TRBJ2-7, with 10 bases lining up with TRBD1. The CDR3 spans 14 residues. V shed 4 bases and J 5 bases; nucleotides not matched to a gene: 5. Germline V gene sequence: CDR1 SSHAT, CDR2 FNYEAQ (reference sequence). CDR3 residues: CASSSGQGDDEQYF. CDR3 nucleotides: TGTGCCAGCAGCTCCGGACAGGGGGACGACGAGCAGTACTTC.

The chain has TRBV28 and TRBJ2-1, with D possibly matching TRBD2 (7 bases). V was shortened by 6 bases and J by 3 bases, with 12 bases between the two germline ends. Germline V gene sequence: CDR1 MDHEN, CDR2 SYDVKM. This CDR3 is 14 amino acids long. This CDR3 reads CASRKGGGYNEQFF. Written as DNA, the CDR3 is TGTGCCAGCAGGAAAGGGGGGGGCTACAATGAGCAGTTCTTC. The full variable domain, its missing parts supplied by reference TRBV28 and TRBJ2-1, is DVKVTQSSRYLVKRTGEKVFLECVQDMDHENMFWYRQDPGLGLRLIYFSYDVKMKEKGDIPEGYSVSREKKERFSLILESASTNQTSMYLCASRKGGGYNEQFFGPGTRLTVL.

The rearrangement joins TRBV28 to TRBJ1-6; a weak D match, TRBD1 (5 bases). Trimming removed 6 bases from V and 9 bases from J, with 15 bases in between. CDR3 length: 14 residues. Germline V CDR1 and CDR2: MDHEN, SYDVKM. The CDR3 DNA reads TGTGCCAGCAGCGCCGCAGGGATGAGTTCACCCCTCCACTTT. It codes for CASSAAGMSSPLHF.

This chain connects TRBV21-1 to TRBJ1-6. TRBV21-1 is tagged as a pseudogene. The CDR3 loop spans 16 amino acids. CDR3 in amino acids: CARITDGALGNSPLHF. CDR3 nucleotides: TGTGCCAGGATTACCGATGGCGCCCTCGGGAATTCACCCCTCCACTTT.

The sample holds a few counts of this clone. The V gene is TRBV5-1, the J gene TRBJ1-1; possibly TRBD1 for D (5 bases). CDR1 is SGHRS and CDR2 is YFSETQ in the germline V gene. The CDR3 spans 19 residues. The ends were cut back, 6 bases at V and 3 bases at J, with 30 bases in the middle. Written as DNA, the CDR3 is TGCGCCAGCACCCCGATAGGGGTGAGCGGGGGATTCCGCGACACTGAAGCTTTCTTT. The encoded protein is CASTPIGVSGGFRDTEAFF.

The chain has TRBV18 and TRBJ1-6, with a possible D match to TRBD1 (6 bases). Trimming took 5 bases from V and 7 from J, leaving 18 bases between them. CDR3 length equals 16 residues. Germline V CDR1 and CDR2: KGHSH, LQKENI. CDR3 coding DNA: TGTGCCAGCTCAGCACGAGCAGGGGTAGTAAATTCACCCCTCCACTTT. It yields the protein CASSARAGVVNSPLHF.

The rearrangement uses TRBV25-1 and TRBJ2-7; 10 positions agree with TRBD2. Trimming removed 6 bases from V and 3 bases from J; junction bases left unmatched: 8. CDR1 and CDR2 (germline): MGHDK, SYGVNS. This CDR3 has 15 amino acids. DNA for the CDR3: TGTGCCAGCAGCCAGCGGGGGGGCCTAATCTACGAGCAGTACTTC. Translating gives CASSQRGGLIYEQYF.

CDR3 nucleotides: TGTGCCAGCTCACAGGAGTTACGGGGCTACACCTTC. It codes for CASSQELRGYTF. The chain joins TRBV18 to TRBJ1-2; D gene uncertain. Trimming shortened V by 4 bases and J by 8 bases, and 11 bases separated the two germline ends. This CDR3 region has 12 residues. The germline CDR1 and CDR2 sequences are KGHSH and LQKENI.

The CDR3 DNA sequence: TGTGCCAGCAGCCAAGAAGGCCCGGGACATATCACCGGGGAGCTGTTTTTT. Translation: CASSQEGPGHITGELFF. V usage is TRBV4-2 and J usage is TRBJ2-2, with D tentatively TRBD1 (6 bases). The CDR3 has 17 amino acids. Germline V gives CDR1 LGHNA, CDR2 YNFKEQ. V was clipped by 0 bases and J by 4 bases, with 15 bases between them.

The chain uses TRBV28 and TRBJ2-4, with 7 bases matching TRBD1. The germline V gene has CDR1 MDHEN and CDR2 SYDVKM. This CDR3 is 15 amino acids long. The V and J ends lost 2 bases and 3 bases, in that order; junction bases with no gene match: 4. CDR3 DNA sequence: TGTGCCAGCAGTTTACACACAGGGGTCAAAAACATTCAGTACTTC. Its protein product is CASSLHTGVKNIQYF. The full variable domain, rest sourced from reference TRBV28 and TRBJ2-4, is DVKVTQSSRYLVKRTGEKVFLECVQDMDHENMFWYRQDPGLGLRLIYFSYDVKMKEKGDIPEGYSVSREKKERFSLILESASTNQTSMYLCASSLHTGVKNIQYFGAGTRLSVL.